This T cell receptor beta chain is drawn from a study of CD8 T cell repertoires and HIV-1 epitope variants. Profiled with immunoSEQ multiplex PCR; TCRdb holds only in-frame clones, not every one. The data contain tens of thousands of clones, roughly four fifths of them singletons. With 2 bases clipped from V and 2 bases from J, the junction kept 2 bases outside the gene matches. Per the germline V gene, CDR1 is SGHTS and CDR2 is YDEGEE. The length of the CDR3 is 14 residues. This TCR was recovered from a male donor with HIV. The specimen was uncultured baseline CD8+ T cells from peripheral blood mononuclear cells (PBMCs). The rearrangement joins TRBV5-8 to TRBJ2-3; the match to TRBD2 covers 7 bases. Written as DNA, the CDR3 is TGTGCCAGCAGCTTCGGGACTATCACAGATACGCAGTATTTT. It is translated as CASSFGTITDTQYF.